The 26 T cell receptor beta chains given below trace back to one sample, sequenced in a study of CD8+CD57+ T cells in acquired aplastic anemia. All sequencing subjects had displayed CD8+CD57+ cell expansion on flow cytometry. Genomic DNA, serving as template, underwent TCR beta VDJ and CDR3 profiling. TCRdb reprocessed the reads with MiXCR, giving one entry per CDR3 protein. The table has approximately 190,000 distinct CDR3 sequences, less than 60% seen once. Sequencing was done on a sample of sorted CD4+, CD8+, or CD8+CD57+ T cells (not recorded which) from PBMCs. These receptors were collected from a human donor with aplastic anemia.

Ten or more counts support this clonotype. CDR3 nucleotides: TGTGCCATCAGTTCCACCGACCTTACCGGGACGGTCTTTTTCTTT. It translates to CAISSTDLTGTVFFF. The chain recombines TRBV10-3 with TRBJ1-1, with D possibly TRBD1 on 5 matching bases. There are 15 residues in the CDR3. Germline V gene sequence: CDR1 ENHRY, CDR2 SYGVKD. Trimming took 5 bases from V and 13 from J, leaving 26 bases between them.

The V gene is TRBV6-2 or TRBV6-3, the J gene TRBJ1-2; D not certain. Germline V gene lookup returns CDR1 MNHEY and CDR2 SVGEGT. Trimming removed 5 bases at V and 9 bases at J, with 13 bases between. The length of the CDR3 is 12 residues. CDR3 nucleotide sequence: TGTGCCAGCAGTGACATGGCTGCCCGCTACACCTTC. Protein product: CASSDMAARYTF.

This chain uses TRBV20-1 with TRBJ2-3; TRBD2 aligns across 9 bases. This CDR3 spans 13 amino acids. The germline gives CDR1 DFQATT, CDR2 SNEGSKA (reference sequence). J gave up 6 bases and V 8 bases, and 9 bases lay outside the gene matches. Here the CDR3 reads CSRLADEGDTQYF. The CDR3 DNA reads TGCAGTCGACTAGCGGATGAGGGGGATACGCAGTATTTT.

This clonotype has a handful of counts. This sequence joins TRBV4-1 and TRBJ1-5; no clear D. The germline V gene encodes CDR1 MGHRA and CDR2 YSYEKL. The ends were cut back, 4 bases at V and 4 bases at J, with 14 bases in the middle. The CDR3 runs to 15 residues. The CDR3 spells CASSPPATENQPQHF. The CDR3 DNA is TGCGCCAGCAGCCCTCCCGCAACAGAGAATCAGCCCCAGCATTTT.

A few counts support this clonotype. V is TRBV7-3 and J is TRBJ2-3; D tentatively fits TRBD1 or TRBD2 (5 bases each). The CDR3 has 13 amino acids. Germline V gene data show CDR1 as SGHTA and CDR2 as FQGTGA. V lost 5 bases and J lost 7, with 13 bases in between. The CDR3 coding sequence is TGTGCCAGCAGCCCACGAGGGGAGAATACGCAGTATTTT. It codes for CASSPRGENTQYF. The complete variable domain, with remaining parts taken from reference TRBV7-3 and TRBJ2-3, reads GAGVSQTPSNKVTEKGKYVELRCDPISGHTALYWYRQSLGQGPEFLIYFQGTGAADDSGLPNDRFFAVRPEGSVSTLKIQRTERGDSAVYLCASSPRGENTQYFGPGTRLTVL.

The chain couples TRBV19 to TRBJ1-1; D gene ambiguous. The CDR3 spans 13 residues. Germline loops: CDR1 LNHDA, CDR2 SQIVND (reference sequence). With 3 bases removed from V and 0 bases from J, the gap between germline ends came to 5 bases. The CDR3 spells CASSILMNTEAFF. The DNA for the CDR3 is TGTGCCAGTAGTATCCTGATGAACACTGAAGCTTTCTTT.

This chain joins TRBV7-9 and TRBJ1-1; D call uncertain. The CDR3 totals 12 residues. Germline V gene sequence: CDR1 SEHNR, CDR2 FQNEAQ (reference sequence). V gave up 7 bases and J gave up 1 base, with 7 bases separating them. The CDR3 region has the DNA TGTGCCAGCACCCAGGCGAACACTGAAGCTTTCTTT. Its protein is CASTQANTEAFF.

There are a few counts of this clonotype. V is TRBV6-1 and J is TRBJ2-1; D tentatively reads TRBD1 or TRBD2 (5 bases each). The CDR3 covers 14 residues. Germline loops: CDR1 MNHNS, CDR2 SASEGT. V dropped 3 bases and J dropped 0 bases, with 6 bases sitting between them. CDR3 protein: CASSDGGSYNEQFF. The CDR3 DNA reads TGTGCCAGCAGTGATGGGGGCTCCTACAATGAGCAGTTCTTC.

The V and J genes are TRBV5-4 and TRBJ2-1, with TRBD2 matching over 9 bases. V gave up 0 bases and J gave up 6 bases; unmatched junction bases: 7. The V gene's germline CDR1 is SGHNT and CDR2 YYREEE (reference sequence). The CDR3 has 16 residues. The CDR3 sequence is CASSLAYGGRANEQFF. Here the CDR3 DNA reads TGTGCCAGCAGCTTGGCCTATGGCGGGAGGGCCAATGAGCAGTTCTTC.

To note about this clonotype: Possible read error: a much larger clone is one base away. The chain carries TRBV25-1 and TRBJ2-1; perhaps TRBD1 as D (5 bases). The CDR3 is 15 amino acids. Looked up from germline, CDR1 is MGHDK and CDR2 is SYGVNS. V gave up 5 bases and J gave up 0 bases, with 11 bases separating them. CDR3 sequence (DNA): TGTGCCAGCAGTCGAATAGGGGTCTCCTACAATGAGCAGTTCTTC. This sequence encodes CASSRIGVSYNEQFF.

This clonotype has just a few counts. One base away lies a much larger clone, so this may be a sequencing read error. This chain uses TRBV5-1 with TRBJ2-2, with D possibly matching TRBD2 (5 bases). Germline assignment: CDR1 SGHRS and CDR2 YFSETQ. The CDR3 has 15 amino acids. V was shortened by 4 bases and J by 6 bases, with 16 bases between the two germline ends. The chain's CDR3 is CASSGSLVSAGELFF. The CDR3 bases are TGCGCCAGCAGCGGGTCACTAGTCTCCGCCGGGGAGCTGTTTTTT. Based on the CDR3 plus reference TRBV5-1 and TRBJ2-2, the full variable domain is KAGVTQTPRYLIKTRGQQVTLSCSPISGHRSVSWYQQTPGQGLQFLFEYFSETQRNKGNFPGRFSGRQFSNSRSEMNVSTLELGDSALYLCASSGSLVSAGELFFGEGSRLTVL.

With respect to this clonotype: The final CDR3 position lacks the conserved phenylalanine or tryptophan, pointing to a likely read error. The rearrangement links TRBV7-9 to TRBJ2-7; possibly TRBD2 for D (6 bases). V was cut by 4 bases and J by 3 bases, with 10 bases left in between. CDR3 size: 13 residues. Germline loops: CDR1 SEHNR, CDR2 FQNEAQ (reference sequence). The CDR3 bases are TGTGCCAGCAGCTGGACTACCGGCTACGAGCAGTACCTC. It is translated as CASSWTTGYEQYL.

The chain carries TRBV7-2 and TRBJ2-1; 8 bases agree with TRBD1. Germline V CDR1 and CDR2: SGHTA, FQGNSA. The CDR3 consists of 15 residues. With V trimmed by 5 bases and J by 7 bases, 10 bases remained unmatched. The CDR3: CASSTGQGLRNEQFF. CDR3 nucleotide sequence: TGTGCCAGCAGCACCGGACAGGGATTGAGGAATGAGCAGTTCTTC.

This clonotype was found many times. The chain couples TRBV24-1 to TRBJ1-5; D not resolved. The V end was cut by 4 bases, the J end by 5 bases, with 20 bases between. The CDR3 is 17 residues long. The V gene's germline CDR1 is KGHDR and CDR2 SFDVKD. The CDR3 region is CATSEGGRQQGHQPQHF. The CDR3 DNA reads TGTGCCACCAGTGAGGGAGGGAGACAACAAGGACATCAGCCCCAGCATTTT.

The sample holds many counts of this clonotype. The chain recombines TRBV5-1 with TRBJ1-1; D remains ambiguous. CDR3 length equals 14 residues. Trimming stripped 2 bases from V and 5 bases from J, with 13 bases between. Germline assignment: CDR1 SGHRS and CDR2 YFSETQ. The CDR3 sequence: CASSFNTLRTEAFF. The CDR3 coding sequence is TGCGCCAGCAGCTTCAACACCTTGAGGACTGAAGCTTTCTTT.

This rearrangement joins TRBV18 to TRBJ2-7, with 8 positions matching TRBD1. Germline assignment: CDR1 KGHSH and CDR2 LQKENI. The CDR3 is 15 amino acids. V was pared by 5 bases and J by 2 bases, with 8 bases of the junction left unmatched. The CDR3 nucleotides are TGTGCCAGCTCAGACGCCGGGACAGGCCCCTACGAGCAGTACTTC. Residues: CASSDAGTGPYEQYF.

In its sample, this clonotype was seen many times. The gene calls are TRBV19 and TRBJ2-7, with TRBD2 matching 9 bases. The CDR3 loop spans 13 amino acids. Germline lookup yields CDR1 LNHDA and CDR2 SQIVND (reference sequence). V shed 4 bases and J 7 bases; nucleotides not matched to a gene: 5. The CDR3: CASSTPREGEQYF. CDR3 bases: TGTGCCAGTAGTACACCGCGGGAGGGTGAGCAGTACTTC.

This clonotype was recorded at least ten times. The chain is built from TRBV7-6 and TRBJ2-7; TRBD2 is a possible D gene (5 bases). Trimming removed 5 bases from V and 6 bases from J, with 17 bases in between. The germline CDR1 and CDR2 sequences are SGHVS and FNYEAQ. The CDR3 contains 14 residues. The CDR3 loop reads CASSPRVTTGEQYF. CDR3 in DNA: TGTGCCAGCAGCCCGAGGGTCACCACTGGCGAGCAGTACTTC. The complete variable domain, with remaining parts taken from reference TRBV7-6 and TRBJ2-7, reads GAGVSQSPRYKVTKRGQDVALRCDPISGHVSLYWYRQALGQGPEFLTYFNYEAQQDKSGLPNDRFSAERPEGSISTLTIQRTEQRDSAMYRCASSPRVTTGEQYFGPGTRLTVT.

The rearrangement links TRBV15 to TRBJ1-1; D may be TRBD1 (5 bases). CDR1 is LNHNV, CDR2 YYDKDF, per germline (reference sequence). Trimming shortened V by 4 bases and J by 6 bases, and 12 bases separated the two germline ends. This CDR3 has 13 amino acids. In nucleotides, the CDR3 is TGTGCCACCAGCACGCCAGGGAGGGCTGAAGCTTTCTTT. Amino acids: CATSTPGRAEAFF. Full variable domain (missing parts from reference TRBV15 and TRBJ1-1): DAMVIQNPRYQVTQFGKPVTLSCSQTLNHNVMYWYQQKSSQAPKLLFHYYDKDFNNEADTPDNFQSRRPNTSFCFLDIRSPGLGDTAMYLCATSTPGRAEAFFGQGTRLTVV.

The table lists this clonotype with a few counts. The chain uses TRBV25-1 and TRBJ2-2; maybe TRBD2 (5 bases). This CDR3 spans 16 amino acids. Germline V CDR1 and CDR2: MGHDK, SYGVNS. V lost 6 bases and J lost 6, with 20 bases in between. This CDR3 reads CASSLLFPPGSGELFF. CDR3 nucleotides: TGTGCCAGCAGCTTGTTATTCCCCCCGGGGTCCGGGGAGCTGTTTTTT.

In regard to this clonotype: One end of the junction is discordant with germline, which a read error may explain. The chain joins TRBV18 to TRBJ1-1, with a possible D match to TRBD1 (5 bases). Germline CDR1 is KGHSH and CDR2 is LQKENI. The CDR3 consists of 14 residues. The DNA for the CDR3 is TGTGCCACCCGCTTAGGCTACATGGACACTGAAGCTCTCTTT. Residues: CATRLGYMDTEALF.

This chain joins TRBV4-1 and TRBJ2-7, with 8 bases fitting TRBD1. Germline CDR1 reads MGHRA; CDR2 reads YSYEKL. The length of the CDR3 is 15 residues. V lost 0 bases to trimming and J lost 7 bases; unmatched junction nucleotides: 8. For the CDR3, the DNA is TGCGCCAGCAGCCAAGATTTGGACAGGGAGCGTGAGCAGTACTTC. This sequence encodes CASSQDLDREREQYF.

Points on this clonotype: Compared with germline, one end of the junction differs, possibly owing to a read error. The V gene is TRBV20-1, the J gene TRBJ1-1; TRBD1 aligns across 10 bases. From germline, CDR1 is DFQATT and CDR2 SNEGSKA (reference sequence). The length of the CDR3 is 13 residues. The CDR3 loop reads CSGRTGGSTDAFF. In nucleotides, the CDR3 is TGCAGTGGCAGGACAGGGGGGAGCACTGACGCTTTCTTT.

This clonotype was recorded a few times. This likely comes from a read error, as the CDR3 has no conserved phenylalanine or tryptophan at its end. The rearrangement links TRBV14 to TRBJ2-3; D is undetermined. The CDR3 extends over 16 amino acids. Deletions cut 1 base from V and 2 bases from J, with 13 bases between. Germline V gene sequence: CDR1 SGHDN, CDR2 FVKESK. The CDR3 region is CASSQGILRVTDTQYS. Here the CDR3 DNA reads TGTGCCAGCAGCCAAGGGATCTTAAGAGTCACAGATACGCAGTATTCT.

The genes are TRBV20-1 and TRBJ2-3, with 13 bases fitting TRBD2. CDR1 and CDR2 (germline): DFQATT, SNEGSKA (reference sequence). The CDR3 spans 15 residues. V lost 3 bases, J lost 9 bases, and 9 bases stayed unmatched. CDR3 residues: CSASRTSGGAGTQYF. The CDR3, as DNA: TGCAGTGCTAGCCGTACTAGCGGGGGGGCCGGGACGCAGTATTTT.

V gene TRBV7-9 combines with J gene TRBJ2-7; D is uncertain. The V end was cut by 3 bases, the J end by 7 bases, with 19 bases between. This CDR3 has 15 residues. Germline CDR1 and CDR2: SEHNR and FQNEAQ (reference sequence). The DNA for the CDR3 is TGTGCCAGCAGCTTGGGGTGGTCCGGTGTGGTGGAGCAGTACTTC. Its translation is CASSLGWSGVVEQYF. Supplemented by reference TRBV7-9 and TRBJ2-7, the full variable domain reads DTGVSQNPRHKITKRGQNVTFRCDPISEHNRLYWYRQTLGQGPEFLTYFQNEAQLEKSRLLSDRFSAERPKGSFSTLEIQRTEQGDSAMYLCASSLGWSGVVEQYFGPGTRLTVT.